Here is one T cell receptor beta chain with its context. The data originate from a study of blood T cell repertoires in COVID-19. On the study more broadly: Acute-phase and convalescent COVID-19 samples originated in the United States, Italy and Spain. From T cells, B-cell-depleted T cells, or PBMCs came the material, which was cDNA or gDNA.

CDR3 length: 14 residues. V lost 0 bases, J lost 2 bases, and 8 bases lay in between. CDR1 is SGHKS, CDR2 YYEKEE, per germline (reference sequence). In the original processing: Scientists estimated how many nucleated cells there were by amplifying reference gene primers. TCRdb's copy holds only in-frame clones and misses some; the assay was immunoSEQ multiplex PCR. The D gene and trimming were derived from the DNA, and the V and J assignments and clone size from that table. The sample contains about 180,000 clones, 90% to 95% of which appear only once. The chain has TRBV5-5 and TRBJ2-5; D not resolved. This TCR came from a man aged 50 to 59 with acute or convalescent COVID-19. The sequencing sample was made of peripheral blood. The CDR3 region has the DNA TGTGCCAGCAGCTTGGCACTTACTCAAGAGACCCAGTACTTC. It specifies CASSLALTQETQYF.